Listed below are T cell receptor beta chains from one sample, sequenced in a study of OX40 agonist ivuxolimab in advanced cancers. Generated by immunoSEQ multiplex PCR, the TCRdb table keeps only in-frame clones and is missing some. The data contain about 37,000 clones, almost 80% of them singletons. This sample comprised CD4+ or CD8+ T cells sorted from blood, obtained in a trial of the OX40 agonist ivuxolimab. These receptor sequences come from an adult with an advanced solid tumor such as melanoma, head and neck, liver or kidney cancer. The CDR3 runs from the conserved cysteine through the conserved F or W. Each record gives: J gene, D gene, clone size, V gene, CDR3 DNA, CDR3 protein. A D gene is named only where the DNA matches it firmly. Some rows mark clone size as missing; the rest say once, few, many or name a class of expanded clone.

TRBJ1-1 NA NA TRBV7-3 TGTGCCAGCAGCGCTTCGGACCGAGCGGATGAAGCTTTCTTT CASSASDRADEAFF
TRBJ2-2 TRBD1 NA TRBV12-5 TGTGCCTCGGGACAGGGGGTTACCGGGGAGCTGTTTTTT CASGQGVTGELFF
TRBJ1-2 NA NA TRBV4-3 TGCGCCAGCAGCCAAGATTTCGGCCGTTCCTATGGCTACACCTTC CASSQDFGRSYGYTF
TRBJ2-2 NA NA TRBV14 TGTGCCAGCAGCCAGGTCGGGAAGGCCGGGGAGCTGTTTTTT CASSQVGKAGELFF
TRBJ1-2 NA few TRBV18 TGTGCCAGCTCACCACCCCCGGGACGAAATCTCTATGGCTACACCTTC CASSPPPGRNLYGYTF
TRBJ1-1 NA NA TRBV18 TGTGCCAGCTCACCGTCCGAGGTGAACACTGAAGCTTTCTTT CASSPSEVNTEAFF
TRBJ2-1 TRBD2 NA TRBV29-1 TGCAGCGTCCGACCCAGCGGGAAGCAGTTCTTC CSVRPSGKQFF
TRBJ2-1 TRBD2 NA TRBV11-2 TGTGCCAGCAGCACTGGGACTAGCGGGAGGTTGAATGAGCAGTTCTTC CASSTGTSGRLNEQFF
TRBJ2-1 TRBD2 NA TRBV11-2 TGTGCCAGCAGCTTGGGGTCTCTTGCGGGGGGACACAATGAGCAGTTCTTC CASSLGSLAGGHNEQFF
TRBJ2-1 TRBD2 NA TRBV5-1 TGCGCCAGCGGGCGGGAGGGTCCCAATGAGCAGTTCTTC CASGREGPNEQFF
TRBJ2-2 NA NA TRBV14 TGTGCCAGCAGCCGTTATAGCGCCGGGGAGCTGTTTTTT CASSRYSAGELFF
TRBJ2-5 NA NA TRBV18 TGTGCCAGCTCACCAAACCAAGAGACCCAGTACTTC CASSPNQETQYF
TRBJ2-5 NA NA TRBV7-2 TGTGCCAGCAGCTTAGGGTTCTGGGAGACCCAGTACTTC CASSLGFWETQYF
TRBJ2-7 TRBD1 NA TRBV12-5 TGTGCTAGTGGTTTCCCCAGACAGGGGAGATCCTACGAGCAGTACTTC CASGFPRQGRSYEQYF